This TCR beta chain was identified during a study of blood T cell repertoires in COVID-19. Study details: Donors in the United States, Italy and Spain gave samples during acute or convalescent COVID-19.

Trimming stripped 4 bases from V and 6 bases from J, with 11 bases between. The V gene's germline CDR1 is SGHRS and CDR2 YFSETQ. CDR3 length: 13 residues. Original handling: The authors estimated nucleated cell counts from reference gene primer amplification. Profiling relied on immunoSEQ multiplex PCR, and the TCRdb table lists in-frame clones only, not all of them. For V, J and clone size, that table is used; D and trimming come from the DNA. The sample gives around 150,000 clones, approximately 82% of which show up once; roughly 6.4% is in the top ten. The chain joins TRBV5-1 to TRBJ2-1, with a weak D call TRBD1 (7 bases). The source is a woman in her thirties or forties with COVID-19, enrolled during active disease. Specimen: peripheral blood. The CDR3 reads CASSRRDSNEQFF. CDR3 nucleotides: TGCGCCAGCAGCCGGCGGGACAGCAATGAGCAGTTCTTC.